Below are 7 T cell receptor beta chains sequenced from a single sample in a study of T cells in Graves' hyperthyroidism and ophthalmopathy. The source material, RNA transcripts, was used to amplify TCR beta CDR3 regions. The HTBI primer set served for first-round RT-PCR of the TCR CDR3. Each CDR3 protein is one row after TCRdb ran MiXCR on the multiplex PCR reads. The sample carries approximately 320,000 distinct CDR3 sequences, roughly 15% recorded once. Input material: blood. These receptors were obtained from a man aged 30 to 45 with Graves' hyperthyroidism.

A few counts support this clonotype. The genes are TRBV19 and TRBJ1-5; 10 nucleotides align to TRBD1. CDR1 is LNHDA and CDR2 is SQIVND in the germline V gene (reference sequence). This CDR3 is 21 amino acids long. J lost 0 bases, V lost 2 bases, and 16 bases had no gene match. DNA of the CDR3: TGTGCCAGTAGTATATGGGCGCCGGGACAGGGGTCAGAGCATAGCAATCAGCCCCAGCATTTT. Translation gives CASSIWAPGQGSEHSNQPQHF.

This clonotype has just a few counts. At one boundary the junction diverges from the germline segment, which might be a read error. The chain is built from TRBV12-3 or TRBV12-4 and TRBJ1-1; the D is unclear. This CDR3 spans 13 amino acids. In nucleotides, the CDR3 is TGTGCCAGCACCGGGCAAATGAACACTGGAGCTTTCTTT. Translating it yields CASTGQMNTGAFF.

This clonotype was recorded a few times. The gene calls are TRBV24-1 and TRBJ2-2, with TRBD2 matching 7 bases. J lost 4 bases, V lost 3 bases, and 13 bases had no gene match. Germline assignment: CDR1 KGHDR and CDR2 SFDVKD. The CDR3 length is 18 residues. The CDR3 protein is CATSDTPGGGSSTGELFF. As DNA, the CDR3 is TGTGCCACCAGTGATACCCCAGGTGGCGGGAGCTCCACCGGGGAGCTGTTTTTT.

This clonotype came up many times. The chain recombines TRBV18 with TRBJ2-1; TRBD1 or TRBD2 may be the D gene (5 bases each). CDR3 length equals 17 residues. Trimming removed 5 bases at V and 6 bases at J, with 23 bases between. In germline, CDR1 is KGHSH, CDR2 LQKENI. CDR3 nucleotide sequence: TGTGCCAGCTCAAGTTCAATTCCCGGGACCCCCTCCAATGAGCAGTTCTTC. It is translated as CASSSSIPGTPSNEQFF.

This chain links TRBV12-3 or TRBV12-4 with TRBJ1-4; D might be TRBD1 (5 bases). CDR3 length equals 14 residues. V lost 3 bases to trimming and J lost 2 bases, with 7 bases between them. DNA for the CDR3: TGTGCCAGCAGTTTGGCAGGGACTAATGAAAAACTGTTTTTT. Translating gives CASSLAGTNEKLFF.

This rearrangement joins TRBV9 to TRBJ2-2; no clear D gene. Trimming stripped 0 bases from V and 1 base from J, with 4 bases between. CDR3 size: 14 residues. The germline gives CDR1 SGDLS, CDR2 YYNGEE. CDR3 coding DNA: TGTGCCAGCAGCGTAGGCCTGAACACCGGGGAGCTGTTTTTT. It yields the protein CASSVGLNTGELFF.

This clonotype was seen at least ten times. The chain uses TRBV9 and TRBJ2-1; 14 nucleotides agree with TRBD2. Looked up from germline, CDR1 is SGDLS and CDR2 is YYNGEE. Trimming took 3 bases from V and 0 from J; bases not matched to a gene: 11. CDR3 length equals 20 residues. The CDR3 here is CASSARTSGRLISSYNEQFF. For the CDR3, the DNA is TGTGCCAGCAGCGCGAGGACTAGCGGGAGGCTTATTAGCTCCTACAATGAGCAGTTCTTC.